This T cell receptor (beta chain) came from a study of T and B cells in COVID-19 patients. V lost 3 bases and J 9 bases, leaving 12 bases between the germline ends. Germline loops: CDR1 KGHSH, CDR2 LQKENI. CDR3 length: 13 amino acids. Study-level results: Of 2,331 TCR clusters found only in the recovered cohort, a few dozen had low generation probability.

In its sample, this clonotype was seen many times. As yet, its antigen is unknown. TRB rearrangements were amplified by multiplex PCR with BIOMED2 TRB-A/B primers. TCRdb re-analysed the multiplex PCR reads in MiXCR, keeping a single row per CDR3 protein. The sample shows around 15,000 distinct CDR3 sequences, approximately 30% of them seen only once. From blood, roughly 220-550 ng of genomic DNA served as TRB template. The source material was blood. This sequence was found in a human donor who had recovered from COVID-19. The rearrangement joins TRBV18 to TRBJ2-4; D might be TRBD2 (7 bases). CDR3 region: CASSPPGEGIQYF. The CDR3 DNA reads as TGTGCCAGCTCACCCCCAGGGGAGGGCATTCAGTACTTC. Full variable domain (remainder filled in from reference TRBV18 and TRBJ2-4): NAGVMQNPRHLVRRRGQEARLRCSPMKGHSHVYWYRQLPEEGLKFMVYLQKENIIDESGMPKERFSAEFPKEGPSILRIQQVVRGDSAAYFCASSPPGEGIQYFGAGTRLSVL.